The 15 T cell receptor beta chains in this list originate from one sample, sequenced in a study of CD8 T cells in ankylosing spondylitis (dated by TCRdb to about 2017). The library was generated by 5' RACE. Data came from an Illumina HiSeq 2500. TCRdb handled the public reads itself, with Q25 trimming in fastp and clone calling in MiXCR, and kept productive beta chains. Rows with one shared CDR3 protein collapse into an entry with the most common genes and DNA. This sample has under 150,000 distinct CDR3 sequences in its table, and about a tenth of those were observed once. The ten largest clones represent 2.5% to 3.5% of the sample. What was sequenced was blood, either unsorted or a sorted T cell fraction (not recorded which). The receptors originated from a male donor with ankylosing spondylitis or in good health (not recorded which).

This clonotype was recorded a few times. The rearrangement links TRBV5-5 to TRBJ2-3, with TRBD1 matching over 10 bases. Germline CDR1 SGHKS, CDR2 YYEKEE (reference sequence). The junction had 7 bases not matched to a gene; V was cut back by 0 bases and J by 6 bases. The CDR3 contains 16 residues. The CDR3: CASSLGQGQGSDTQYF. CDR3 bases: TGTGCCAGCAGCTTGGGCCAGGGACAGGGGTCGGATACGCAGTATTTT.

The chain links TRBV12-3 or TRBV12-4 to TRBJ1-2, with D hard to call. Trimming cost V 7 bases and J 7 bases, with 13 bases left between them. The CDR3 totals 12 residues. CDR3 sequence: CASTGGPRGYTF. The CDR3, as DNA: TGTGCCAGCACCGGCGGGCCCCGTGGCTACACCTTC.

This clonotype was seen ten or more times. The chain employs TRBV20-1 and TRBJ2-1; 9 bases are shared with TRBD2. This CDR3 contains 17 residues. Germline V gene sequence: CDR1 DFQATT, CDR2 SNEGSKA (reference sequence). Unmatched junction bases numbered 7, after V lost 1 base and J lost 0 bases. CDR3 nucleotides: TGCAGTGCTAGAGTTGCGGGAGGGCAGAGCTCCTACAATGAGCAGTTCTTC. Protein sequence: CSARVAGGQSSYNEQFF.

This clonotype showed up just a few times. The rearrangement joins TRBV7-2 to TRBJ2-3; no clear D gene. V was trimmed by 5 bases and J by 3 bases, leaving 18 bases between them. Germline values: CDR1 SGHTA, CDR2 FQGNSA. The CDR3 is 16 residues long. Written as DNA, the CDR3 is TGTGCCAGCAGCCCGAGACGCGTCCTGAGAACAGATACGCAGTATTTT. Translation gives CASSPRRVLRTDTQYF.

The chain uses TRBV19 and TRBJ2-7; 10 nucleotides agree with TRBD1. Per germline, CDR1 LNHDA and CDR2 SQIVND (reference sequence). Unmatched junction bases numbered 5, after V lost 4 bases and J lost 2 bases. This CDR3 contains 15 residues. In DNA form, the CDR3 reads TGTGCCAGTAGTACCGGACAGGGGGGGGCCTACGAGCAGTACTTC. It translates to CASSTGQGGAYEQYF.

This clonotype showed up many times. The rearrangement links TRBV20-1 to TRBJ2-1; 14 bases are shared with TRBD2. The junction had 7 bases not matched to a gene; V was cut back by 5 bases and J by 10 bases. This CDR3 region has 14 residues. Germline V lookup: CDR1 DFQATT, CDR2 SNEGSKA (reference sequence). For the CDR3, the DNA is TGCAGTGCTTCGGGACTAGCGGGAGAAGGAGAGCAGTTCTTC. It specifies CSASGLAGEGEQFF.

This clonotype has a count of ten or more. This sequence joins TRBV5-1 and TRBJ2-3; TRBD2 is a possible D gene (5 bases). V was pared by 3 bases and J by 0 bases, with 11 bases between. This CDR3 is 15 amino acids long. Germline CDR1 is SGHRS and CDR2 is YFSETQ. This chain's CDR3 is CASSSPSGSTDTQYF. CDR3 DNA: TGCGCCAGCAGCTCGCCCAGCGGTAGCACAGATACGCAGTATTTT.

This clonotype was found many times. CDR3: CSARPGTGEEQPQHF. The CDR3, as DNA: TGCAGTGCTAGACCAGGGACGGGCGAAGAGCAGCCCCAGCATTTT. The chain recombines TRBV20-1 with TRBJ1-5; possible D gene TRBD1, 5 bases. The V and J ends lost 2 bases and 7 bases respectively, with 18 bases between them. Germline loops: CDR1 DFQATT, CDR2 SNEGSKA (reference sequence). CDR3 length: 15 residues.

This chain connects TRBV29-1 to TRBJ2-7; tentative D call: TRBD1 (6 bases). The CDR3 contains 13 residues. The germline CDR1 and CDR2 sequences are SQVTM and ANQGSEA. V was pared by 5 bases and J by 2 bases, with 13 bases between. CDR3 nucleotides: TGCAGCGTTCGTGTACAGGGCGCCTACGAGCAGTACTTC. Translating it yields CSVRVQGAYEQYF.

This clonotype was recorded many times. The J gene is TRBJ2-1, the V gene TRBV29-1; TRBD2 matches at 9 bases. This CDR3 contains 14 residues. Germline lookup yields CDR1 SQVTM and CDR2 ANQGSEA. V lost 3 bases, J lost 8 bases, and 8 bases stayed unmatched. For the CDR3, the DNA is TGCAGCGTTGATGTAGCGGGAGTCATGCATGAGCAGTTCTTC. Translation: CSVDVAGVMHEQFF.

This clonotype has more than one count but fewer than ten. The V and J genes are TRBV7-2 and TRBJ2-3, with D unresolved. The CDR3 runs to 15 residues. Germline CDR1 is SGHTA and CDR2 is FQGNSA. Trimming left V 3 bases short and J 0 bases short, with 10 bases between. The CDR3 loop is CASSFRGASTDTQYF. CDR3 bases: TGTGCCAGCAGCTTCCGCGGTGCTAGCACAGATACGCAGTATTTT.

This clonotype has more than one count but fewer than ten. The chain uses TRBV20-1 and TRBJ2-2; D is perhaps TRBD1 (6 bases). This CDR3 region has 16 residues. V lost 2 bases to trimming and J lost 0 bases, with 13 bases between them. Germline CDR1 is DFQATT and CDR2 is SNEGSKA (reference sequence). This chain's CDR3 is CSARFGGQANTGELFF. The CDR3 nucleotides read TGCAGTGCTAGATTTGGGGGACAAGCGAACACCGGGGAGCTGTTTTTT.

At least ten counts were recorded for this clonotype. This rearrangement joins TRBV20-1 to TRBJ2-7, with 9 bases matching TRBD2. Germline trimming cut 6 bases from V and 2 bases from J; bases unmatched to any gene: 14. Germline CDR1 reads DFQATT; CDR2 reads SNEGSKA (reference sequence). There are 16 residues in the CDR3. The CDR3 nucleotides read TGCAGTGCCAATGGACTAAATAGCGGGAGTCCCTACGAGCAGTACTTC. Translation: CSANGLNSGSPYEQYF.

This clonotype was detected ten times or more. The chain carries TRBV21-1 and TRBJ1-3; the table gives TRBD1 as D, unverified against the DNA. TRBV21-1 is a pseudogene locus. This CDR3 comprises 18 residues. The CDR3 loop is CASSKPRDTDHSGNTIYF. The CDR3 bases are TGTGCCAGCAGCAAGCCCCGGGACACGGACCACTCTGGAAACACCATATATTTT.

This rearrangement joins TRBV20-1 to TRBJ1-1; 7 bases line up with TRBD1. This CDR3 has 14 residues. Unmatched junction bases numbered 6, after V lost 3 bases and J lost 2 bases. The V gene's germline CDR1 is DFQATT and CDR2 SNEGSKA (reference sequence). CDR3 amino acids: CSARETGLNTEAFF. The CDR3 DNA reads TGCAGTGCTAGGGAGACAGGGCTTAACACTGAAGCTTTCTTT.